A selection of T cell receptor beta chains follows, all from one sample in a study of T-cell reconstitution after alpha-beta-depleted transplantation in children. TCRdb reprocessed the PCR reads via MiXCR and lists one record per CDR3 protein. The table records some 240,000 distinct CDR3 sequences, over 9.5% of them present only once. The source was PBMCs from the stem cell graft donor, collected from the stem cell graft. The receptor source for this set is a human donor who donated a stem cell graft to a child with SCID. The CDR3 runs from the conserved cysteine through the conserved F or W. D genes are given only for firm matches. Rows may omit the clone size; those that give it use once, few, many or a size class.

d_call j_call v_call clone_size cdr3_nt cdr3_aa
- TRBJ2-1 TRBV5-1 many TGCGCCAGCAGCGCGGACGAAGGCTCCTACAATGAGCAGTTCTTC CASSADEGSYNEQFF
- TRBJ2-1 TRBV19 - TGTGCCAGTAGTATCCTCGGGGGAAGCTACAATGAGCAGTTCTTC CASSILGGSYNEQFF
- TRBJ1-1 TRBV9 many TGTGCCAGCAGCGGGGGGGACACTGAAGCTTTCTTT CASSGGDTEAFF
TRBD2 TRBJ2-1 TRBV11-2 many TGTGCCAGCAGCTATGGGACTAGCGGGGGCCGTAATGAGCAGTTCTTC CASSYGTSGGRNEQFF
- TRBJ2-7 TRBV6-5 - TGTGCCAGCAGTTACTCGAGGGGCGAGCAGTACTTC CASSYSRGEQYF
- TRBJ2-1 TRBV20-1 many TGCAGCGCAGAATACAATGAGCAGTTCTTC CSAEYNEQFF
- TRBJ2-1 TRBV5-1 many TGCGCCAGCAGCTTGCAGTCAGGATACAATGAGCAGTTCTTC CASSLQSGYNEQFF
- TRBJ2-7 TRBV7-9 - TGTGCCAGCAGCTTTACCGGCTACGAGCAGTACTTC CASSFTGYEQYF
- TRBJ1-2 TRBV27 many TGTGCCAGCAGGAGGATTGGGGACTATGGCTACACCTTC CASRRIGDYGYTF
TRBD2 TRBJ2-5 TRBV20-1 few TGCAGTGCTAGACCCCTAGCGGGGGCCTTCCAAGAGACCCAGTACTTC CSARPLAGAFQETQYF
TRBD1 TRBJ2-3 TRBV5-1 many TGCGCCAGCAGCCCCGAGGGACAGGGGATCTGGTATTTT CASSPEGQGIWYF
- TRBJ2-4 TRBV4-2 many TGTGCCAGCAGCCAATCGTTGGAGGCAGGAAAAGCCAAAAACATTCAGTACTTC CASSQSLEAGKAKNIQYF
TRBD1 TRBJ1-6 TRBV20-1 many TGCAGTGCTAGAGTGACAGGGGGTTATAATTCACCCCTCCACTTT CSARVTGGYNSPLHF
- TRBJ1-5 TRBV20-1 many TGCAGTGCTAGAGGGGTGGGTGACGAGGATCAGCCCCAGCATTTT CSARGVGDEDQPQHF
- TRBJ1-1 TRBV5-1 many TGCGCCAGCAGCTTGGCGGGGGCCGACACTGAAGCTTTCTTT CASSLAGADTEAFF
TRBD1 TRBJ1-2 TRBV7-7 many TGTGCCAGCAGCTTTGTATGGGACAGGGGGTTCTCTAACTATGGCTACACCTTC CASSFVWDRGFSNYGYTF
- TRBJ1-2 TRBV29-1 many TGCAGCGTTGGCACAGGGAACTATGGCTACACCTTC CSVGTGNYGYTF
- TRBJ2-1 TRBV7-8 few TGTGCCAGCAGCTCCTCATTAGGGACACAGGTCGAGGCCTACAATGAGCAGTTCTTC CASSSSLGTQVEAYNEQFF
- TRBJ1-5 TRBV7-2 many TGTGCCAGCAGCTTAGCCAATCAGCCCCAGCATTTT CASSLANQPQHF
TRBD1 TRBJ2-1 TRBV3-1 many TGTGCCAGCAGCCAAGCACTTGAGGGGGCGGCTGAGCAGTTCTTC CASSQALEGAAEQFF
TRBD2 TRBJ2-3 TRBV29-1 many TGCAGCGTCCGACCGGGGGGAGATACGCAGTATTTT CSVRPGGDTQYF
- TRBJ2-7 TRBV5-1 many TGCGCCAGCAGCTTGGGAGAAAGCGAGCAGTACTTC CASSLGESEQYF
TRBD1 TRBJ2-5 TRBV15 many TGTGCCACCAGCAGAGGGACAGGGGGCGCAGAGACCCAGTACTTC CATSRGTGGAETQYF